This T cell receptor beta chain was sequenced for a study of shared clonotypes between healthy human individuals. The unsorted PBMC sample used ten immunoSEQ deep assay plates. Authors' data handling: Sequence data from immunoSEQ were junction-only and lacked quality scores; consequently, filtering differed. Only in-frame clones appear in the TCRdb table, and some are missing; sequencing was by immunoSEQ multiplex PCR. V, J and clone size derive from that table, while D and trimming were established from the DNA sequence. The sample carries fewer than 600,000 clones, around 81% recorded once. All of the donors resided in Nashville, Tennessee, and each was a Caucasian adult. With 4 bases removed from V and 1 base from J, the gap between germline ends came to 14 bases. The CDR3 extends over 16 amino acids. Germline V CDR1 and CDR2: ENHRY, SYGVKD. Details on this clone: Its antigen is as yet unknown.

General study results and limits: Read depth was anticipated to influence clonotype sharing among donors.

The TCR originated in a middle-aged woman in good health. Some clones in this sample may be carry-over from other donors' samples. This sequence joins TRBV10-3 and TRBJ2-1, with D maybe TRBD2 (7 bases). The sample was PBMCs. The CDR3 sequence is CAISGTGRGSYNEQFF. The CDR3 bases are TGTGCCATCAGTGGAACAGGGCGGGGGTCCTACAATGAGCAGTTCTTC.